This T cell receptor (beta chain) derives from a study of technical replicates of blood from a few donors. Sequencing used immunoSEQ multiplex PCR; TCRdb keeps in-frame clones, though not all of them. The sample carries roughly 76,000 clones, around 86% recorded once. CDR1 and CDR2 (germline): SGDLS, YYNGEE. The CDR3 totals 18 residues. V dropped 3 bases and J dropped 9 bases, with 28 bases sitting between them. Judged by abundance, this clone is medium-sized. The sequenced sample consisted of PBMCs. The genes are TRBV9 and TRBJ2-1, with D tentatively TRBD1 (6 bases). This clonotype was obtained from a human donor in good health. Some clones in this sample may be carry-over from other donors' samples. The CDR3 protein is CASSDAAAGARRRGEQFF. CDR3 coding DNA: TGTGCCAGCAGCGACGCCGCCGCAGGGGCTAGAAGGCGCGGTGAGCAGTTCTTC. Combining the CDR3 with reference TRBV9 and TRBJ2-1 gives the whole variable domain DSGVTQTPKHLITATGQRVTLRCSPRSGDLSVYWYQQSLDQGLQFLIQYYNGEERAKGNILERFSAQQFPDLHSELNLSSLELGDSALYFCASSDAAAGARRRGEQFFGPGTRLTVL.